The 7 T cell receptor beta chains below were found in one sample sequenced in a study of blood T cell repertoires in COVID-19. Sequenced by immunoSEQ multiplex PCR; TCRdb stores in-frame clones only, minus some. Seen here are 200,000 to 250,000 clones, 80% to 90% observed once, and the top ten hold around 10%. Source material: peripheral blood. Every receptor here comes from a man aged 45-65 years with COVID-19, enrolled during active disease.

V gene TRBV19 combines with J gene TRBJ2-1; possibly TRBD2 for D (5 bases). V was shortened by 7 bases and J by 7 bases, with 8 bases between the two germline ends. In germline, CDR1 is LNHDA, CDR2 SQIVND (reference sequence). The CDR3 is 11 amino acids. CDR3 amino acids: CASTWENEQFF. CDR3 DNA: TGTGCCAGTACATGGGAGAATGAGCAGTTCTTC. Filled out from reference TRBV19 and TRBJ2-1, the complete variable domain reads DGGITQSPKYLFRKEGQNVTLSCEQNLNHDAMYWYRQDPGQGLRLIYYSQIVNDFQKGDIAEGYSVSREKKESFPLTVTSAQKNPTAFYLCASTWENEQFFGPGTRLTVL.

The genes are TRBV3-1 (or the pseudogene TRBV3-2) and TRBJ2-1; 8 bases match TRBD2. Trimming took 3 bases from V and 9 from J; bases not matched to a gene: 13. Germline loops: CDR1 LGHDT, CDR2 YNNKEL (reference sequence). This CDR3 is 16 amino acids long. The CDR3 here is CASSQLFSGSIGEQFF. DNA for the CDR3: TGTGCCAGCAGCCAGCTTTTCAGCGGGAGTATCGGTGAGCAGTTCTTC.

This sequence joins TRBV6-5 and TRBJ1-1; D remains unclear. Germline CDR1 reads MNHEY; CDR2 reads SVGAGI. The CDR3 runs to 15 residues. V lost 6 bases and J lost 0, with 14 bases in between. Here the CDR3 reads CASSQAGLLNTEAFF. CDR3 DNA sequence: TGTGCCAGCAGCCAAGCCGGACTCCTGAACACTGAAGCTTTCTTT.

The gene calls are TRBV18 and TRBJ2-2; TRBD1 matches 9 bases. The CDR3 has 16 amino acids. The trim removed 6 bases at V and 3 bases at J, leaving 8 bases unmatched. Per the germline V gene, CDR1 is KGHSH and CDR2 is LQKENI. The CDR3 DNA reads TGTGCCAGCTCGCTCGGACAGGGGAAAGACACCGGGGAGCTGTTTTTT. This translates into CASSLGQGKDTGELFF.

The gene calls are TRBV18 and TRBJ2-3, with TRBD2 identical over 13 bases. With V trimmed by 3 bases and J by 1 base, 4 bases remained unmatched. This CDR3 comprises 17 residues. CDR1 KGHSH and CDR2 LQKENI come from the germline V gene. CDR3 residues: CASSPGLAGVGTDTQYF. DNA for the CDR3: TGTGCCAGCTCACCCGGACTAGCGGGAGTGGGCACAGATACGCAGTATTTT.

The chain recombines TRBV2 with TRBJ2-7, with 7 bases lining up with TRBD2. Germline CDR1 is SNHLY and CDR2 is FYNNEI. V was pared by 7 bases and J by 5 bases, with 14 bases of the junction left unmatched. This CDR3 region has 15 residues. The CDR3 DNA follows: TGTGCCAGCAACGGGTTCCCAGCGGGAATCAACGAGCAGTACTTC. It yields the protein CASNGFPAGINEQYF. The variable domain in full, completed from reference TRBV2 and TRBJ2-7, reads EPEVTQTPSHQVTQMGQEVILRCVPISNHLYFYWYRQILGQKVEFLVSFYNNEISEKSEIFDDQFSVERPDGSNFTLKIRSTKLEDSAMYFCASNGFPAGINEQYFGPGTRLTVT.

The rearrangement uses TRBV27 and TRBJ2-7; 10 bases are shared with TRBD1. Germline lookup yields CDR1 MNHEY and CDR2 SMNVEV (reference sequence). The V gene end was trimmed by 6 bases and the J gene end by 4 bases; junction bases not matched to a gene: 6. CDR3 length: 14 residues. The CDR3 region has the DNA TGTGCCAGCAGCCGGGACAGGGGATCTTACGAGCAGTACTTC. This gives the protein CASSRDRGSYEQYF.